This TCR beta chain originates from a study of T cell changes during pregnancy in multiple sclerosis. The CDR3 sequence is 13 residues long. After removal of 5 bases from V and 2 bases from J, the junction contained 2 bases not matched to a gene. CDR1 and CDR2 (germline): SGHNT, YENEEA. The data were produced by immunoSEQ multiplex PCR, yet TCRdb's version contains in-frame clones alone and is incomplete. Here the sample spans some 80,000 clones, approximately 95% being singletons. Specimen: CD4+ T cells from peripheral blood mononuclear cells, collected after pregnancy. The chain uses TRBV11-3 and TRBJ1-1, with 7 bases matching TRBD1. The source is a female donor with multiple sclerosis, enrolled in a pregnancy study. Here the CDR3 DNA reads TGTGCCAGCAGCCGGACAGGAAACACTGAAGCTTTCTTT. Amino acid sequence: CASSRTGNTEAFF.